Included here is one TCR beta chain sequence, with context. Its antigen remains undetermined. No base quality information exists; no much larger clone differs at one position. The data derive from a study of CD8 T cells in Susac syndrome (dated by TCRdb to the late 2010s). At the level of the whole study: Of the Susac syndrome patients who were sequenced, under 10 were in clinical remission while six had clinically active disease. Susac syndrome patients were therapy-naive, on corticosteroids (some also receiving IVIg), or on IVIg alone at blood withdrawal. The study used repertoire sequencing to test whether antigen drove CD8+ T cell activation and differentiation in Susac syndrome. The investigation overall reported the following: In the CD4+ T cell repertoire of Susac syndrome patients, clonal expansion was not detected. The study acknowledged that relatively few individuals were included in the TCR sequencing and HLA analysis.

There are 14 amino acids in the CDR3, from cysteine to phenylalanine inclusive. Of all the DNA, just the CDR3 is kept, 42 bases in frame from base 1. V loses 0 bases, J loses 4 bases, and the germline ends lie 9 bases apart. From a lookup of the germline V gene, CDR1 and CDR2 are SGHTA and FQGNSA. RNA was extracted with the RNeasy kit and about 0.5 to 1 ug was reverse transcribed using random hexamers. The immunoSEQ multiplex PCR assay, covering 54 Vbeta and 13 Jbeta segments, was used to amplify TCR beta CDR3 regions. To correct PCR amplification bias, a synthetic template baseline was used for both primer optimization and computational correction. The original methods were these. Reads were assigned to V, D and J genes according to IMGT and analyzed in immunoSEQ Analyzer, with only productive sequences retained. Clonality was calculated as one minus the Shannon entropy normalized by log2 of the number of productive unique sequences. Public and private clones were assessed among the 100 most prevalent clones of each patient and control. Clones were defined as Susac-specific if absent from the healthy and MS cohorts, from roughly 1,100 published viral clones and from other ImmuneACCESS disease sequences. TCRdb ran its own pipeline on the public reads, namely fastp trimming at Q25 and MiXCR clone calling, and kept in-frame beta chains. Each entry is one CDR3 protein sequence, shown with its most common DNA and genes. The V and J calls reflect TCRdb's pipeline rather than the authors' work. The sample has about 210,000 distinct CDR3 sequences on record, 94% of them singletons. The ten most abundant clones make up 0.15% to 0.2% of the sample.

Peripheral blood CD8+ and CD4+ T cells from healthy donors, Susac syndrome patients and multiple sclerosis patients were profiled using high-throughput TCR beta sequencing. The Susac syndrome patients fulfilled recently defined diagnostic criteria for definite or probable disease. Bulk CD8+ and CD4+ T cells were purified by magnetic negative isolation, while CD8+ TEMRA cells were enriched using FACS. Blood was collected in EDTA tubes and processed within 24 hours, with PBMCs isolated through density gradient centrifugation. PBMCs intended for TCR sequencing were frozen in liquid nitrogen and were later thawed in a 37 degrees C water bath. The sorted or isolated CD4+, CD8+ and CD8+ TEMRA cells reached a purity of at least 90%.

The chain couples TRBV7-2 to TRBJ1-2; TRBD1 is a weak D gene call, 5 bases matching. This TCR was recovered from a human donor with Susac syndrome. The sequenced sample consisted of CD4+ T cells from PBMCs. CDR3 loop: CASSLAGQGYGYTF. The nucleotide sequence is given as TGTGCCAGCAGCTTAGCTGGCCAGGGCTATGGCTACACCTTC.